This paragraph covers one TCR beta chain sequence. Its target is unknown. Rearranged V-D-J TRB sequences were amplified with a mixed TRB-A/B primer pool. MiXCR was run by TCRdb on the multiplex PCR reads, yielding one entry per CDR3 protein. The table has approximately 10,000 distinct CDR3 sequences, around 42% seen once. These data are taken from a study of T cell repertoires in aging, cancer and after chemotherapy. Turning to the study itself: Over several months to years, re-sampled healthy donor repertoires clearly shared clones. Approximately 9.6 million TCR reads were in the whole dataset.

Germline CDR1 is SGHDT and CDR2 is YYEEEE. With 3 bases removed from V and 12 bases from J, the gap between germline ends came to 13 bases. The CDR3 has 12 amino acids. Overall study results and limits: These repertoire data do not allow conclusions about immunological memory after chemotherapy.

Amplification of TCR beta used genomic DNA extracted from peripheral blood. Input material: blood. The sequence came from a human donor in good health. This chain links TRBV5-6 with TRBJ2-1, with D perhaps TRBD2 (6 bases). CDR3 sequence reads: CASSYRLVGQFF. The CDR3 region has the DNA TGTGCCAGCAGCTACCGACTAGTTGGGCAGTTCTTC.